The sequence of this T cell receptor (beta chain) was determined in a study of blood T cell repertoires in COVID-19. Background on the study: Whether acute or convalescent, the COVID-19 samples came from the United States, Italy and Spain.

Generated by immunoSEQ multiplex PCR, the TCRdb table keeps only in-frame clones and is missing some. The data show fewer than 300,000 clones, with approximately 83% seen just once and 4.3% held by the top ten. This clone occurred once. V lost 2 bases to trimming and J lost 9 bases; unmatched junction nucleotides: 7. CDR1 SEHNR and CDR2 FQNEAQ come from the germline V gene (reference sequence). The CDR3 length is 15 residues. Across 24 US areas, participants ranged in age from roughly 18 to 95 years. Cohort allocation depended upon clinical history that participants reported. Cohort 3 donors were reported recovered after two negative PCRs, clearance, or symptom resolution.

Sequencing was done on a sample of PBMCs or T cells enriched from blood (not recorded which). The chain joins TRBV7-9 to TRBJ2-1; 10 positions agree with TRBD2. This clonotype was sampled from a woman aged 25 to 39 who had recovered from COVID-19. The chain's CDR3 is CASSLPLAGASEQFF. The CDR3 nucleotides read TGTGCCAGCAGCTTACCCCTAGCGGGGGCATCTGAGCAGTTCTTC.